These 27 T cell receptor beta chains share one sample of origin, sequenced in a study of T cells in Graves' hyperthyroidism and ophthalmopathy. Regions amplified from RNA transcripts were the TCR beta CDR3 regions. A first-round RT-PCR of the TCR CDR3 used the HTBI primer set. TCRdb processed the multiplex PCR reads anew with MiXCR; each CDR3 protein has one entry. The table includes roughly 420,000 distinct CDR3 sequences, approximately 14% detected once. Material: blood. The receptor source for this set is a young woman with Graves' hyperthyroidism.

There are many counts of this clonotype. The rearrangement uses TRBV20-1 and TRBJ1-5; D uncertain. Germline assignment: CDR1 DFQATT and CDR2 SNEGSKA (reference sequence). The CDR3 length is 13 residues. V gave up 3 bases and J gave up 0 bases, with 6 bases separating them. Here the CDR3 reads CSARYSSNQPQHF. In DNA, the CDR3 is TGCAGTGCTAGGTACAGTAGCAATCAGCCCCAGCATTTT.

This clonotype appeared many times. This chain links TRBV2 with TRBJ2-1; a possible D gene is TRBD2 (5 bases). The germline CDR1 and CDR2 sequences are SNHLY and FYNNEI. The CDR3 runs to 15 residues. Trimming removed 4 bases at V and 4 bases at J, with 14 bases between. CDR3 residues: CASSGFETGYNEQFF. The CDR3, as DNA: TGTGCCAGCAGTGGCTTCGAGACGGGATACAATGAGCAGTTCTTC.

The chain couples TRBV27 to TRBJ2-2, with 7 bases identical to TRBD1. The CDR3 runs to 16 residues. V gave up 6 bases and J gave up 1 base; unmatched junction bases: 8. Germline values: CDR1 MNHEY, CDR2 SMNVEV (reference sequence). In DNA form, the CDR3 reads TGTGCCAGCAGCCTTATACAGGGGCTGAACACCGGGGAGCTGTTTTTT. Translating gives CASSLIQGLNTGELFF.

This sequence joins TRBV5-1 and TRBJ2-1; D is ambiguous. Germline V lookup: CDR1 SGHRS, CDR2 YFSETQ. This CDR3 has 15 amino acids. Trimming shortened V by 0 bases and J by 3 bases, and 10 bases separated the two germline ends. CDR3 in DNA: TGCGCCAGCAGCTTGGGGACCCCAGTCTACAATGAGCAGTTCTTC. This codes for CASSLGTPVYNEQFF.

This clonotype was counted many times. This rearrangement joins TRBV11-2 to TRBJ2-5; maybe TRBD1 (6 bases). Trimming cost V 3 bases and J 5 bases, with 25 bases left between them. Germline V gene sequence: CDR1 SGHAT, CDR2 FQNNGV. The CDR3 spans 18 residues. The CDR3 DNA sequence: TGTGCCAGCAGCTTTGGACAGTGGGGGTCTCAAGTCCATGAGACCCAGTACTTC. Encoded protein: CASSFGQWGSQVHETQYF.

This clonotype has a count of ten or more. The rearrangement joins TRBV11-3 to TRBJ2-2; tentative D call: TRBD2 (6 bases). Germline V lookup: CDR1 SGHNT, CDR2 YENEEA. Trimming took off 4 bases at V and 4 bases at J, with 10 bases between the two ends. The CDR3 contains 14 residues. CDR3 region: CASSSSRGTGELFF. The CDR3 DNA reads TGTGCCAGCAGCTCTTCGCGGGGCACCGGGGAGCTGTTTTTT.

In its sample, this clonotype was seen many times. This rearrangement joins TRBV20-1 to TRBJ1-1; 7 nucleotides agree with TRBD1. The CDR3 loop spans 16 amino acids. V dropped 2 bases and J dropped 0; count of bases not matched to a gene: 9. Germline V CDR1 and CDR2: DFQATT, SNEGSKA (reference sequence). The CDR3 sequence is CSARPSGQRMNTEAFF. CDR3 nucleotide sequence: TGCAGTGCTAGACCTTCGGGACAGCGAATGAACACTGAAGCTTTCTTT.

The table lists this clonotype with a few counts. This rearrangement joins TRBV5-1 to TRBJ2-3, with a weak D call TRBD2 (6 bases). The CDR3 length is 14 residues. V lost 0 bases, J lost 5 bases, and 10 bases lay in between. Germline V lookup: CDR1 SGHRS, CDR2 YFSETQ. CDR3 bases: TGCGCCAGCAGCTTGGATGGGGGACTAGATACGCAGTATTTT. Amino acid sequence: CASSLDGGLDTQYF.

The V gene is TRBV5-6, the J gene TRBJ2-3; unclear D gene. Between the trimmed V and J ends, which lost 6 bases and 0 bases, there was a span of 11 bases. Germline V CDR1 and CDR2: SGHDT, YYEEEE. The CDR3 covers 14 residues. CDR3 sequence reads: CASNPHLSTDTQYF. The CDR3 nucleotides read TGTGCCAGCAACCCACACCTTAGCACAGATACGCAGTATTTT.

This clonotype has at least ten counts. The chain is built from TRBV27 and TRBJ2-1; 11 nucleotides agree with TRBD2. V lost 5 bases to trimming and J lost 7 bases; unmatched junction nucleotides: 10. The CDR3 consists of 16 residues. The germline V gene has CDR1 MNHEY and CDR2 SMNVEV (reference sequence). The CDR3 nucleotides read TGTGCCAGCAGTCTTACTAGCGGGAGTAGGGTGAATGAGCAGTTCTTC. Protein: CASSLTSGSRVNEQFF.

This clonotype turned up a few times. The V and J genes are TRBV10-3 and TRBJ1-5; D uncertain. This CDR3 spans 14 amino acids. CDR1 and CDR2 (germline): ENHRY, SYGVKD. V gave up 0 bases and J gave up 6 bases, with 9 bases separating them. Written as DNA, the CDR3 is TGTGCCATCAGTGAGTCGCCGGATTCTCAGCCCCAGCATTTT. Its translation: CAISESPDSQPQHF.

This clonotype has only a few counts. In DNA, the CDR3 is TGTGCCAGCAGCGTAGCCGTGGGGGCTTCTAATGAAAAACTGTTTTTT. This translates into CASSVAVGASNEKLFF. The V and J genes are TRBV9 and TRBJ1-4; TRBD1 is a possible D gene (6 bases). Germline values: CDR1 SGDLS, CDR2 YYNGEE. Trimming removed 0 bases from V and 3 bases from J, with 12 bases in between. This CDR3 is 16 amino acids long.

This clonotype has a count of ten or more. This sequence joins TRBV13 and TRBJ2-1; D gene uncertain. Germline assignment: CDR1 PRHDT and CDR2 FYEKMQ (reference sequence). V lost 0 bases to trimming and J lost 13 bases, with 7 bases between them. The CDR3 is made up of 11 amino acids. The CDR3 here is CASSLGPGQFF. Here the CDR3 DNA reads TGTGCCAGCAGCTTAGGTCCCGGACAGTTCTTC.

This clonotype has ten or more counts. The J gene is TRBJ1-1, the V gene TRBV20-1; 9 bases agree with TRBD1. Trimming at V came to 6 bases and at J to 3 bases, leaving 5 bases not matched to a gene. The CDR3 runs 13 residues. The germline V gene encodes CDR1 DFQATT and CDR2 SNEGSKA (reference sequence). This CDR3 is CSARRDRDTEAFF. The DNA for the CDR3 is TGCAGTGCCCGCCGGGACAGGGACACTGAAGCTTTCTTT.

In its sample, this clonotype was seen many times. The chain recombines TRBV12-3 or TRBV12-4 with TRBJ1-6, with D perhaps matching TRBD1 (6 bases). Trimming removed 3 bases from V and 10 bases from J, with 16 bases in between. The CDR3 loop spans 15 amino acids. The CDR3: CASSFRQGTGSPLHF. CDR3 bases: TGTGCCAGCAGTTTTAGGCAGGGGACTGGGTCACCCCTCCACTTT.

The chain recombines TRBV9 with TRBJ2-5; D may correspond to TRBD1 or TRBD2 (5 bases each). Trimming removed 4 bases from V and 5 bases from J, with 12 bases in between. Germline V gene sequence: CDR1 SGDLS, CDR2 YYNGEE. This CDR3 has 13 amino acids. CDR3 residues: CASSRGSGETQYF. The CDR3 DNA follows: TGTGCCAGCAGCCGGGGATCAGGGGAGACCCAGTACTTC.

This clonotype was seen ten or more times. Here the CDR3 DNA reads TGTGCCAGCACCTCGGGTACGGGGGACAATCAGCCCCAGCATTTT. This gives the protein CASTSGTGDNQPQHF. The chain couples TRBV28 to TRBJ1-5; D is possibly TRBD1 (5 bases). Trimming shortened V by 7 bases and J by 3 bases, and 16 bases separated the two germline ends. Germline values: CDR1 MDHEN, CDR2 SYDVKM. The CDR3 consists of 15 residues.

In this sample, this clonotype turned up a few times. The V gene is TRBV5-5, the J gene TRBJ2-1; 11 bases map to TRBD2. Germline loops: CDR1 SGHKS, CDR2 YYEKEE (reference sequence). This CDR3 has 17 residues. Trimming at V came to 5 bases and at J to 7 bases, leaving 14 bases not matched to a gene. The CDR3 DNA reads as TGTGCCAGCAGTTTCCGAGGTAGCGGGGGGGCCAGGAATGAGCAGTTCTTC. It codes for CASSFRGSGGARNEQFF.

This clonotype has more than one count but fewer than ten. A junction end diverges from the germline sequence, so it may reflect a read error. The chain couples TRBV12-3 or TRBV12-4 to TRBJ2-2; perhaps TRBD1 as D (7 bases). This CDR3 is 15 amino acids long. Here the CDR3 DNA reads TGTGCCAGCACCCCTCGACAGGGAGGCCCCGGGGAGCTGTCTTTT. This translates into CASTPRQGGPGELSF.

This clonotype was detected a few times. The chain carries TRBV20-1 and TRBJ1-1; a weak D match, TRBD1 (6 bases). The CDR3 is made up of 17 amino acids. V lost 0 bases to trimming and J lost 1 base, with 18 bases between them. Germline CDR1 reads DFQATT; CDR2 reads SNEGSKA (reference sequence). The CDR3 region has the DNA TGCAGTGCTAGAGAGGGCGGTAGTGGGGGCTGGAACACTGAAGCTTTCTTT. It yields the protein CSAREGGSGGWNTEAFF.

The rearrangement links TRBV6-1 to TRBJ2-7; 7 bases align to TRBD1. V trimming: 2 bases; J trimming: 0 bases; junction bases outside the gene matches: 4. Germline V lookup: CDR1 MNHNS, CDR2 SASEGT. This CDR3 has 15 residues. The CDR3 spells CASSERGQYSYEQYF. As DNA, the CDR3 is TGTGCCAGCAGTGAAAGGGGACAGTACTCCTACGAGCAGTACTTC.

The table lists this clonotype with a few counts. The V and J genes are TRBV12-3 or TRBV12-4 and TRBJ2-1; 10 nucleotides line up with TRBD2. V lost 6 bases to trimming and J lost 6 bases; unmatched junction nucleotides: 14. The CDR3 consists of 17 residues. The CDR3 coding sequence is TGTGCCAGCAGCAACCAGGCCGGGACTAGCGTTTCCAATGAGCAGTTCTTC. It specifies CASSNQAGTSVSNEQFF.

This clonotype was detected ten times or more. The chain joins TRBV2 to TRBJ2-5; D not resolved. Germline CDR1 reads SNHLY; CDR2 reads FYNNEI. CDR3 length equals 14 residues. Trimming pared 5 bases from V and 0 bases from J, leaving 10 bases between. For the CDR3, the DNA is TGTGCCAGCAGTTTCCGCCCTTACCAAGAGACCCAGTACTTC. This translates into CASSFRPYQETQYF.

This clonotype was counted only a few times. J is TRBJ2-5 and V is TRBV7-6; 11 bases fit TRBD2. V lost 1 base to trimming and J lost 1 base; unmatched junction nucleotides: 5. The CDR3 length is 17 residues. CDR1 and CDR2 (germline): SGHVS, FNYEAQ. For the CDR3, the DNA is TGTGCCAGCAGCTTAGAAGTAGCGGGGGGGCTCCAAGAGACCCAGTACTTC. It is translated as CASSLEVAGGLQETQYF.

The sample holds a few counts of this clonotype. The chain uses TRBV12-3 or TRBV12-4 and TRBJ1-2, with 8 positions matching TRBD1. The trim removed 4 bases at V and 4 bases at J, leaving 2 bases unmatched. The CDR3 runs to 13 residues. This CDR3 is CASSWDRLYGYTF. The CDR3 bases are TGTGCCAGCAGTTGGGACAGGCTCTATGGCTACACCTTC.

This clonotype was seen repeatedly, ten times or more. This sequence joins TRBV5-6 and TRBJ2-2; D unresolved. The germline gives CDR1 SGHDT, CDR2 YYEEEE. V gave up 1 base and J gave up 1 base, with 5 bases separating them. The CDR3 loop spans 14 amino acids. This CDR3 reads CASSLNRNTGELFF. The CDR3 coding sequence is TGTGCCAGCAGCTTGAACAGGAACACCGGGGAGCTGTTTTTT.

This clonotype was observed at least ten times. The chain uses TRBV7-2 and TRBJ1-5; D is unresolved. Looked up from germline, CDR1 is SGHTA and CDR2 is FQGNSA. V lost 4 bases and J 1 base, leaving 14 bases between the germline ends. The CDR3 is made up of 16 amino acids. The CDR3 protein is CASSYSGPGSNQPQHF. The CDR3 region has the DNA TGTGCCAGCAGCTACTCAGGCCCGGGGAGCAATCAGCCCCAGCATTTT.